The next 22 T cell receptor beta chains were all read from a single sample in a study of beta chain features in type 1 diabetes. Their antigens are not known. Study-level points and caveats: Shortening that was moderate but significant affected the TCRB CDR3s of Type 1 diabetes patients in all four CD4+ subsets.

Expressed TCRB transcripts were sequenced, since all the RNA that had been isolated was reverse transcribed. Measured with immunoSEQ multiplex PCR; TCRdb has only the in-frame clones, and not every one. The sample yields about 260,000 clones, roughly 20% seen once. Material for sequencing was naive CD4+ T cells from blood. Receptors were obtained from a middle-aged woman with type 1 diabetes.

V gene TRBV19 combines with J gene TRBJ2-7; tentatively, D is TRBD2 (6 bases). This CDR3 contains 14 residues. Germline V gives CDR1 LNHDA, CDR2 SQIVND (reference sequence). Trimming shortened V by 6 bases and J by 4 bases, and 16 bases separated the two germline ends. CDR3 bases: TGTGCCAGTAGCCTTCGGGACTCCATTTACGAGCAGTACTTC. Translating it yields CASSLRDSIYEQYF.

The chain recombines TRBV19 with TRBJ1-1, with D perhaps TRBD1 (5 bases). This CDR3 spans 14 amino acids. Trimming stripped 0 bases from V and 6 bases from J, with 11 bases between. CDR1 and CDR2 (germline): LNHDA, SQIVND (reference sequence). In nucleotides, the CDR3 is TGTGCCAGTAGTATAGATCGCCAGGGCCCTGAAGCTTTCTTT. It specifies CASSIDRQGPEAFF.

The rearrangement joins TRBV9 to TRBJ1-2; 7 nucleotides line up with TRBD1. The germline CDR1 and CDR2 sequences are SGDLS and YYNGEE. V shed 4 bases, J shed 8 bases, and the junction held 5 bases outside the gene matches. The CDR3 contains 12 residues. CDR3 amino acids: CASSPSTGGYTF. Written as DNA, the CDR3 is TGTGCCAGCAGCCCCTCGACAGGGGGCTACACCTTC.

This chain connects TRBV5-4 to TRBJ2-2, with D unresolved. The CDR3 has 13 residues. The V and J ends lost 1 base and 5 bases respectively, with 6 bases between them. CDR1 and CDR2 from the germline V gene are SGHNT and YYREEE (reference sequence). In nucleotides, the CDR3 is TGTGCCAGCAGCTTGCGACATACCGGGGAGCTGTTTTTT. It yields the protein CASSLRHTGELFF.

The CDR3, as DNA: TGTGCCAGCTCACCAAGGGACAGGGGTGAAGCTTTCTTT. Residues: CASSPRDRGEAFF. The rearrangement joins TRBV18 to TRBJ1-1, with 10 bases fitting TRBD1. In germline, CDR1 is KGHSH, CDR2 LQKENI. The CDR3 has 13 residues. The J segment lost 7 bases and the V segment lost 2 bases, leaving 1 base of the junction unmatched. The full variable domain, completed using reference TRBV18 and TRBJ1-1, is NAGVMQNPRHLVRRRGQEARLRCSPMKGHSHVYWYRQLPEEGLKFMVYLQKENIIDESGMPKERFSAEFPKEGPSILRIQQVVRGDSAAYFCASSPRDRGEAFFGQGTRLTVV.

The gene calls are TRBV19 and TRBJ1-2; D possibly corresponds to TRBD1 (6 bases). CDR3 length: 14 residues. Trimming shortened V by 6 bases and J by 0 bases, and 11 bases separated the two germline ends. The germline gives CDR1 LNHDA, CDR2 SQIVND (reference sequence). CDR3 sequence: CASRETGANYGYTF. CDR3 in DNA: TGTGCCAGTAGGGAGACAGGAGCTAACTATGGCTACACCTTC. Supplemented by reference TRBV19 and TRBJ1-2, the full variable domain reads DGGITQSPKYLFRKEGQNVTLSCEQNLNHDAMYWYRQDPGQGLRLIYYSQIVNDFQKGDIAEGYSVSREKKESFPLTVTSAQKNPTAFYLCASRETGANYGYTFGSGTRLTVV.

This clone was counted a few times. As DNA, the CDR3 is TGCGCCAGCAGCTCGACTAGCGGGAGGTCAGGAGATGAGCAGTTCTTC. Its translation: CASSSTSGRSGDEQFF. The chain employs TRBV5-1 and TRBJ2-1; the match to TRBD2 covers 13 bases. Trimming took 3 bases from V and 8 from J; bases not matched to a gene: 8. Germline V CDR1 and CDR2: SGHRS, YFSETQ. The CDR3 consists of 16 residues. Full variable domain (missing parts from reference TRBV5-1 and TRBJ2-1): KAGVTQTPRYLIKTRGQQVTLSCSPISGHRSVSWYQQTPGQGLQFLFEYFSETQRNKGNFPGRFSGRQFSNSRSEMNVSTLELGDSALYLCASSSTSGRSGDEQFFGPGTRLTVL.

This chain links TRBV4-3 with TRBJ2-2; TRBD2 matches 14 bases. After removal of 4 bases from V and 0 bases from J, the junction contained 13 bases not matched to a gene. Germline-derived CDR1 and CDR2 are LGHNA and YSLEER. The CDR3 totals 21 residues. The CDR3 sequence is CASSLSSTSGRVASNTGELFF. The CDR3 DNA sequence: TGCGCCAGCAGCCTTTCCTCGACTAGCGGGAGGGTGGCATCGAACACCGGGGAGCTGTTTTTT.

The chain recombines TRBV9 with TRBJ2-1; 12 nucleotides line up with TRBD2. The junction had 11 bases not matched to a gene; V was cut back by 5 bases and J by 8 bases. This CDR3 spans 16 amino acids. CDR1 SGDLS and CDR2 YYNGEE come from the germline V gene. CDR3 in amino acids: CASRPILAGGFHEQFF. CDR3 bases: TGTGCCAGCAGGCCTATCCTAGCGGGAGGGTTCCATGAGCAGTTCTTC. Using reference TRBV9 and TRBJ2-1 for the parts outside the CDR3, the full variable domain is DSGVTQTPKHLITATGQRVTLRCSPRSGDLSVYWYQQSLDQGLQFLIQYYNGEERAKGNILERFSAQQFPDLHSELNLSSLELGDSALYFCASRPILAGGFHEQFFGPGTRLTVL.

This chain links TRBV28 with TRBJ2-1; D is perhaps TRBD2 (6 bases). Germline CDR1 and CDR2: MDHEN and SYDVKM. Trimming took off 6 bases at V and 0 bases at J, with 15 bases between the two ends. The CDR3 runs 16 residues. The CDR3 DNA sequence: TGTGCCAGCAGCCGGGGGACCTTGAGCTCCTACAATGAGCAGTTCTTC. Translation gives CASSRGTLSSYNEQFF.

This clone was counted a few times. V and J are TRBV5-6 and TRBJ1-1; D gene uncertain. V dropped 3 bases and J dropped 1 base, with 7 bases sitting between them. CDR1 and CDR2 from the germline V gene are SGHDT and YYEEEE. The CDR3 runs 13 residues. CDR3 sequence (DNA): TGTGCCAGCAGCTCCCGTCGGAACACTGAAGCTTTCTTT. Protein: CASSSRRNTEAFF.

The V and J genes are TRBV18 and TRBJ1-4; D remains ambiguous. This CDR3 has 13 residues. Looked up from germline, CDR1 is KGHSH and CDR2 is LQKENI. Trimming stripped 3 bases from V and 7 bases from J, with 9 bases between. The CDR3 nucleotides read TGTGCCAGCTCACCCCCGACTGTTGAAAAACTGTTTTTT. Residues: CASSPPTVEKLFF.

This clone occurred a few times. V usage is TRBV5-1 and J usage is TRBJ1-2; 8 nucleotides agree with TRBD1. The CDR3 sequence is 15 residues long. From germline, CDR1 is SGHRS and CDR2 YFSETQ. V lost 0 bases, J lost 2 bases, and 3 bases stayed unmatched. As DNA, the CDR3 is TGCGCCAGCAGCTTGGGGGGACAGGAAAACTATGGCTACACCTTC. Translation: CASSLGGQENYGYTF.

The CDR3 coding sequence is TGTGCCAGCAGTCCCGGAAGTCCGGGAGAAAAACTGTTTTTT. Its translation is CASSPGSPGEKLFF. This chain joins TRBV28 and TRBJ1-4; D is ambiguous. The CDR3 consists of 14 residues. Germline loops: CDR1 MDHEN, CDR2 SYDVKM. The germline V and J ends were trimmed by 5 bases and 8 bases, with 15 bases remaining between them.

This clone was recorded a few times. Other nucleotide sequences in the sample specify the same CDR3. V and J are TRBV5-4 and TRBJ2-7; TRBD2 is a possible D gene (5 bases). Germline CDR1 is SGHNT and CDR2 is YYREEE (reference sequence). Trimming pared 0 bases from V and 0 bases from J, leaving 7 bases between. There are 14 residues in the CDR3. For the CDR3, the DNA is TGTGCCAGCAGCTTGGCCGGGGTCTCCTACGAGCAGTACTTC. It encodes CASSLAGVSYEQYF. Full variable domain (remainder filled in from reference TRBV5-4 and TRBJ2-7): ETGVTQSPTHLIKTRGQQVTLRCSSQSGHNTVSWYQQALGQGPQFIFQYYREEENGRGNFPPRFSGLQFPNYSSELNVNALELDDSALYLCASSLAGVSYEQYFGPGTRLTVT.

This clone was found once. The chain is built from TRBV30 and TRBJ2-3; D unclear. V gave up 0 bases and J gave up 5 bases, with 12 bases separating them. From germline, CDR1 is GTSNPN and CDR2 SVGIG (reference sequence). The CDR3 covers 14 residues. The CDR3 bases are TGTGCCTGGAGTGTTGGTGGGCAGGAAGATACGCAGTATTTT. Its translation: CAWSVGGQEDTQYF.

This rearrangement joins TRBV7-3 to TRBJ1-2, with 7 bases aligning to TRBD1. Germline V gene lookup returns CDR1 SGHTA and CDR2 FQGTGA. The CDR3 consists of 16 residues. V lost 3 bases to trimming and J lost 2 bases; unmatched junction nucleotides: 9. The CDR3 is CASSFDRVLGNYGYTF. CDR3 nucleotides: TGTGCCAGCAGCTTCGACAGGGTTTTGGGAAACTATGGCTACACCTTC. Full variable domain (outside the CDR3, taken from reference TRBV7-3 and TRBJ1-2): GAGVSQTPSNKVTEKGKYVELRCDPISGHTALYWYRQSLGQGPEFLIYFQGTGAADDSGLPNDRFFAVRPEGSVSTLKIQRTERGDSAVYLCASSFDRVLGNYGYTFGSGTRLTVV.

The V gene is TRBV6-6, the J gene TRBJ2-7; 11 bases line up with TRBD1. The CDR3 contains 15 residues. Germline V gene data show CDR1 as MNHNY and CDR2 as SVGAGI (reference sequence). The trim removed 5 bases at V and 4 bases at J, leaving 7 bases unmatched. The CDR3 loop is CASSDPGQGDYEQYF. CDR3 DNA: TGTGCCAGCAGTGACCCGGGACAGGGGGATTACGAGCAGTACTTC.

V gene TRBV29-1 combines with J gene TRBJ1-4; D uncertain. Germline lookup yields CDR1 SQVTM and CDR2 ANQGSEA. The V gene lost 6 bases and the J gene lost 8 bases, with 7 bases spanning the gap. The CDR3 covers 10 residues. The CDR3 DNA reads TGCAGCGTGGGAGGGGAAAAACTGTTTTTT. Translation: CSVGGEKLFF.

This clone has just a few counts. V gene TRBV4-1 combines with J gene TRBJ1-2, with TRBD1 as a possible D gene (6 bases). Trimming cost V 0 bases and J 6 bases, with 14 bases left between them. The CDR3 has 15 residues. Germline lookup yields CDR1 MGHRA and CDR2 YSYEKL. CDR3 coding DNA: TGCGCCAGCAGCCAAGACCTTACAGGGTTTAATGGCTACACCTTC. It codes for CASSQDLTGFNGYTF.

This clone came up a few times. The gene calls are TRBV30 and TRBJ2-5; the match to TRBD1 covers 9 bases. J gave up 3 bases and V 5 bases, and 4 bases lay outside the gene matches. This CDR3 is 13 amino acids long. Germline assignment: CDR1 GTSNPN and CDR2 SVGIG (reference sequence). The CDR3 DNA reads TGTGCCTGGGGGACAGGGAGGGAAGAGACCCAGTACTTC. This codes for CAWGTGREETQYF.

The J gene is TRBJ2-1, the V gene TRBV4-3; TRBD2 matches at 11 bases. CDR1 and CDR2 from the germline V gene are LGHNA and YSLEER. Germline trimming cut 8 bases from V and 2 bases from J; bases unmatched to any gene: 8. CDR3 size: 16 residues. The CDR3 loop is CASAKGLAATYNEQFF. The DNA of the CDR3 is TGCGCCAGCGCTAAGGGACTAGCGGCAACCTACAATGAGCAGTTCTTC.